This T cell receptor (beta chain) stems from a study of control samples from healthy donors and cancer patients. This CDR3 region has 13 residues. V dropped 3 bases and J dropped 4 bases, with 10 bases sitting between them. Germline V lookup: CDR1 GTSNPN, CDR2 SVGIG (reference sequence). Repertoires were generated with immunoSEQ multiplex PCR, while TCRdb's copy carries only in-frame clones and drops some. The table lists more than 95,000 clones, 80% to 90% of them singletons. This chain joins TRBV30 and TRBJ1-3; D unresolved. The sample was PBMCs. This clonotype was sampled from a woman in her forties or fifties with colorectal cancer. CDR3 protein: CAWRAANGNTIYF. CDR3 coding DNA: TGTGCCTGGAGAGCAGCAAACGGAAACACCATATATTTT.